The 17 T cell receptor beta chains reported below all come from one sample, sequenced in a study of cytomegalovirus exposure and HLA in healthy donors. In the PCR, 60 Vbeta and 13 Jbeta primers were used. Produced via immunoSEQ multiplex PCR; TCRdb's table is partial and in-frame only. Among 120,000 to 150,000 clones, roughly 80% were seen once, and the ten largest hold roughly 2.9%. Material for sequencing was PBMCs. Receptors originate from a woman aged 25 to 45 in good health and CMV-seronegative.

The chain is built from TRBV6-5 and TRBJ2-3; 10 bases fit TRBD2. V lost 2 bases and J lost 6; bases outside the gene matches: 2. In germline, CDR1 is MNHEY, CDR2 SVGAGI. The CDR3 sequence is 14 residues long. CDR3 nucleotides: TGTGCCAGCAGTTACAGCGGGGGGGGCGATACGCAGTATTTT. Translated, it gives CASSYSGGGDTQYF.

The chain joins TRBV19 to TRBJ1-1; D might be TRBD1 (6 bases). V was shortened by 3 bases and J by 0 bases, with 8 bases between the two germline ends. Germline CDR1 reads LNHDA; CDR2 reads SQIVND (reference sequence). There are 14 residues in the CDR3. DNA for the CDR3: TGTGCCAGTAGTATTACAGGGATGAACACTGAAGCTTTCTTT. Encoded protein: CASSITGMNTEAFF.

This chain joins TRBV18 and TRBJ2-5; TRBD1 matches 7 bases. The germline V gene has CDR1 KGHSH and CDR2 LQKENI. V shed 6 bases, J shed 4 bases, and the junction held 8 bases outside the gene matches. The CDR3 has 14 residues. For the CDR3, the DNA is TGTGCCAGCTCCCCTGCTGACAGGGCAGAGACCCAGTACTTC. Protein product: CASSPADRAETQYF.

The chain carries TRBV28 and TRBJ1-5, with 7 bases aligning to TRBD1. The junction had 5 bases not matched to a gene; V was cut back by 6 bases and J by 0 bases. Germline V gives CDR1 MDHEN, CDR2 SYDVKM. The CDR3 totals 15 residues. For the CDR3, the DNA is TGTGCCAGCAGCCCCGGGACAGATAGCAATCAGCCCCAGCATTTT. It yields the protein CASSPGTDSNQPQHF.

The chain carries TRBV19 and TRBJ1-1; the match to TRBD1 covers 7 bases. The V gene end was trimmed by 8 bases and the J gene end by 7 bases; junction bases not matched to a gene: 10. Germline CDR1 reads LNHDA; CDR2 reads SQIVND (reference sequence). This CDR3 is 13 amino acids long. The CDR3 loop is CASWDSNTSEAFF. The CDR3 bases are TGTGCCAGTTGGGACAGCAACACCAGTGAAGCTTTCTTT.

CDR3 bases: TGTGCCAGCAGCTTTAGCGGGGGGCTTTACGAGCAGTACTTC. Protein product: CASSFSGGLYEQYF. The chain combines TRBV7-9 with TRBJ2-7; 10 bases line up with TRBD2. This CDR3 has 14 amino acids. Unmatched junction bases numbered 3, after V lost 3 bases and J lost 4 bases. CDR1 and CDR2 from the germline V gene are SEHNR and FQNEAQ (reference sequence).

V and J are TRBV7-9 and TRBJ1-5; possible D gene TRBD1, 5 bases. Germline-derived CDR1 and CDR2 are SEHNR and FQNEAQ (reference sequence). V dropped 4 bases and J dropped 1 base, with 11 bases sitting between them. CDR3 length: 15 residues. The CDR3 loop reads CASSWEGASNQPQHF. CDR3 nucleotide sequence: TGTGCCAGCAGCTGGGAAGGGGCCAGCAATCAGCCCCAGCATTTT.

The rearrangement uses TRBV4-1 and TRBJ1-3, with D possibly being TRBD1 (6 bases). V lost 0 bases and J lost 3, with 15 bases in between. CDR1 is MGHRA, CDR2 YSYEKL, per germline. The CDR3 extends over 17 amino acids. Here the CDR3 reads CASSQEVRGALGNTIYF. Here the CDR3 DNA reads TGCGCCAGCAGCCAAGAAGTCAGGGGCGCTCTTGGAAACACCATATATTTT.

This rearrangement joins TRBV6-1 to TRBJ2-2; tentatively, D is TRBD1 (5 bases). Per germline, CDR1 MNHNS and CDR2 SASEGT. The CDR3 spans 13 residues. Trimming cost V 1 base and J 7 bases, with 7 bases left between them. For the CDR3, the DNA is TGTGCCAGCAGTGAAGAGGGGATCGGGGAGCTGTTTTTT. As protein: CASSEEGIGELFF.

In this sample, this clone turned up once. One end of the junction varies from germline; a read error may be responsible. In the same sample, other DNA sequences code for this CDR3. This chain joins TRBV6-1 and TRBJ2-2; 10 bases line up with TRBD1. This CDR3 has 15 amino acids. Germline CDR1 and CDR2: MNHNS and SASEGT. The CDR3: CASSSGTGVSGELFF. DNA for the CDR3: TGCGCCAGCAGTTCCGGGACAGGGGTGTCCGGGGAGCTGTTTTTT.

This clone has just a few counts. This chain joins TRBV27 and TRBJ2-7; 8 bases match TRBD2. V dropped 7 bases and J dropped 1; count of bases not matched to a gene: 3. Germline lookup yields CDR1 MNHEY and CDR2 SMNVEV (reference sequence). This CDR3 has 13 residues. The CDR3 bases are TGTGCCAGCACCCGCGGGGGGTCCTACGAGCAGTACTTC. It yields the protein CASTRGGSYEQYF.

The CDR3 sequence is CASSQPGRDSYGYTF. The CDR3, as DNA: TGTGCCAGCAGCCAACCCGGGAGGGACTCCTATGGCTACACCTTC. The V and J genes are TRBV7-9 and TRBJ1-2; D may be TRBD1 (5 bases). Germline loops: CDR1 SEHNR, CDR2 FQNEAQ (reference sequence). CDR3 size: 15 residues. Trimming removed 5 bases at V and 4 bases at J, with 17 bases between.

This chain joins TRBV5-6 and TRBJ2-1; TRBD1 aligns across 9 bases. CDR1 and CDR2 (germline): SGHDT, YYEEEE. This CDR3 has 17 amino acids. J lost 4 bases, V lost 4 bases, and 12 bases had no gene match. The CDR3 DNA follows: TGTGCCAGCAGCCGGTTTCTGGGACAGGGAATATACAATGAGCAGTTCTTC. Amino acids: CASSRFLGQGIYNEQFF.

The rearrangement joins TRBV2 to TRBJ1-3, with D possibly matching TRBD1 (5 bases). CDR1 is SNHLY, CDR2 FYNNEI, per germline. V lost 1 base and J lost 15, with 10 bases in between. This CDR3 region has 11 residues. DNA of the CDR3: TGTGCCAGCAGTGAAGACAGGAAGGGATATTTT. It specifies CASSEDRKGYF.

This chain links TRBV25-1 with TRBJ1-4, with D perhaps TRBD1 (6 bases). With 8 bases removed from V and 0 bases from J, the gap between germline ends came to 16 bases. Germline V gene sequence: CDR1 MGHDK, CDR2 SYGVNS. The CDR3 has 16 amino acids. The CDR3 protein is CASSYGTHTTNEKLFF. CDR3 DNA sequence: TGTGCCAGCTCTTACGGGACACACACAACTAATGAAAAACTGTTTTTT.

V and J are TRBV19 and TRBJ2-1; TRBD2 might be the D (5 bases). CDR1 is LNHDA and CDR2 is SQIVND in the germline V gene (reference sequence). This CDR3 region has 15 residues. V was trimmed by 5 bases and J by 5 bases, leaving 16 bases between them. Here the CDR3 reads CASSLQTGINNEQFF. The CDR3 nucleotides read TGTGCCAGTAGTCTGCAGACCGGGATCAACAATGAGCAGTTCTTC. Complete variable domain (other parts from reference TRBV19 and TRBJ2-1): DGGITQSPKYLFRKEGQNVTLSCEQNLNHDAMYWYRQDPGQGLRLIYYSQIVNDFQKGDIAEGYSVSREKKESFPLTVTSAQKNPTAFYLCASSLQTGINNEQFFGPGTRLTVL.

Only one count was recorded for this clone. The chain recombines TRBV7-9 with TRBJ2-3; TRBD2 matches at 7 bases. Germline V gene sequence: CDR1 SEHNR, CDR2 FQNEAQ (reference sequence). V dropped 5 bases and J dropped 5; count of bases not matched to a gene: 10. The CDR3 sequence is 15 residues long. The CDR3, as DNA: TGTGCCAGCAGCCCTAGGGGCGGGAGTATAGATACGCAGTATTTT. This codes for CASSPRGGSIDTQYF. Together with reference TRBV7-9 and TRBJ2-3, the CDR3 gives the full variable domain: DTGVSQNPRHKITKRGQNVTFRCDPISEHNRLYWYRQTLGQGPEFLTYFQNEAQLEKSRLLSDRFSAERPKGSFSTLEIQRTEQGDSAMYLCASSPRGGSIDTQYFGPGTRLTVL.